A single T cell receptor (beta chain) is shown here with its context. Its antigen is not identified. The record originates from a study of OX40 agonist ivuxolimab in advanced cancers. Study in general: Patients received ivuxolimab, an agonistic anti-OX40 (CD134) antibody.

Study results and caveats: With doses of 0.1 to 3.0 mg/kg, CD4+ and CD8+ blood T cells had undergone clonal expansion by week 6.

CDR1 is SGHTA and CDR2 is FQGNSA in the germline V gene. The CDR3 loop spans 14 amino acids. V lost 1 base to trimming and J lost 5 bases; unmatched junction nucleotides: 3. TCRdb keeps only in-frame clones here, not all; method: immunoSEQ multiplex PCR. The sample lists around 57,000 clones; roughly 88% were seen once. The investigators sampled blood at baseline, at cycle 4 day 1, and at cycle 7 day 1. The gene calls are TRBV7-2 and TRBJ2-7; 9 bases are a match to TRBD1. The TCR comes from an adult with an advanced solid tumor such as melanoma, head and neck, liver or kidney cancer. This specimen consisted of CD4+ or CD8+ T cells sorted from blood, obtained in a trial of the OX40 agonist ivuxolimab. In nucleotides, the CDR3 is TGTGCCAGCAGCTTAGAGGACAGGGGACACGAGCAGTACTTC. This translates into CASSLEDRGHEQYF.